This T cell receptor (beta chain) was recovered during a study of beta chain features in type 1 diabetes. Study-level information: The study examined roughly 100 million sorted cells across all samples. General study points: Cells with high TCR expression could be over-represented by cDNA sequencing.

A few counts support this clone. Its antigen is not identified. The CDR3 length is 16 residues. Germline CDR1 and CDR2: SGHDN and FVKESK. Trimming removed 4 bases at V and 5 bases at J, with 15 bases between. The study reverse transcribed the entire isolated RNA, so it sequenced expressed TCRB transcripts. TCRdb's table, derived via immunoSEQ multiplex PCR, lists solely in-frame clones and lacks some. Of around 250,000 clones listed, around 68% were seen once; the top ten hold 0.053%. This receptor was identified in a man under 40 in good health. V is TRBV14 and J is TRBJ1-6; the D gene is possibly TRBD1 (6 bases). Sequenced material: naive CD4+ T cells from blood. CDR3 DNA sequence: TGTGCCAGCAGCCGAACAGGGTACGGTGATAATTCACCCCTCCACTTT. Translated, it gives CASSRTGYGDNSPLHF.